Here is one TCR beta chain with its context. Its cognate antigen is unknown. The data stem from a study of T cell responses to AZD1222 COVID-19 vaccine. The germline gives CDR1 LGHDT, CDR2 YNNKEL (reference sequence). This CDR3 contains 18 residues. Losses at the gene ends were 0 bases for V and 7 bases for J; bases not matched to a gene: 14. Repertoires were generated with immunoSEQ multiplex PCR, while TCRdb's copy carries only in-frame clones and drops some. This table holds just over 150,000 clones, 75% to 95% found once. Study-level findings and limits: The donor cohort was predominantly white British with a female majority, and clonal diversity may have been underestimated. There were repertoire samples only from the period after the peak T cell response.

This chain connects TRBV3-1 (or the pseudogene TRBV3-2) to TRBJ2-7; 11 positions agree with TRBD2. Here the sequenced sample was peripheral blood, taken on day 0 of AZD1222 vaccination. This clonotype originated in an adult in good health. The CDR3 is CASSQDLAVAGGPGEQYF. CDR3 bases: TGTGCCAGCAGCCAAGATCTTGCGGTAGCGGGAGGGCCGGGGGAGCAGTACTTC.